This T cell receptor (beta chain) was captured in a study of CD8 T cells in Susac syndrome. Random hexamers served to reverse transcribe roughly 0.45 to 1 ug RNA. TCRdb re-called the immunoSEQ multiplex PCR reads with MiXCR, one entry per CDR3 protein. The top ten clones hold around 0.1% of a sample with about 240,000 distinct CDR3 sequences, 96% of them seen once. The CDR3 has 14 residues. With 4 bases removed from V and 3 bases from J, the gap between germline ends came to 11 bases. Germline CDR1 and CDR2: SGDLS and YYNGEE. The chain carries TRBV9 and TRBJ1-5; perhaps TRBD1 as D (6 bases). This sequence was found in a human donor with Susac syndrome. Sequencing used CD4+ T cells from PBMCs. The chain's CDR3 is CASSRGGFNQPQHF. The CDR3 nucleotides are TGTGCCAGCAGCAGAGGGGGATTCAATCAGCCCCAGCATTTT.